This note documents a single T cell receptor (beta chain) sequence. Treatment defined: over 15 received Ad26.COV2.S at low or high dose, single or two shots; a few received placebo; per-sample allocation not given. Samples came from day 63 after the first vaccine or placebo injection. CDR1 is SNHLY and CDR2 is FYNNEI in the germline V gene. The V end lost 0 bases, the J end lost 7 bases, and 10 bases lay between the germline ends. CDR3 length: 14 residues. The sample originates from a study of Ad26.COV2.S vaccination and SARS-CoV-2 variants. Clones were read by immunoSEQ multiplex PCR, and TCRdb kept only the in-frame ones, dropping some. This table holds some 640,000 clones, about 89% found once.

The receptor's source is a person aged 18 to 65 who received the Ad26.COV2.S COVID-19 vaccine or a placebo. Sample: peripheral blood, taken in a trial of Ad26.COV2.S vaccine versus placebo. The rearrangement links TRBV2 to TRBJ1-5, with D possibly matching TRBD1 (6 bases). The CDR3 loop reads CASSEAQGRQPQHF. Here the CDR3 DNA reads TGTGCCAGCAGTGAAGCACAGGGAAGACAGCCCCAGCATTTT. The whole variable domain, remainder taken from reference TRBV2 and TRBJ1-5, is EPEVTQTPSHQVTQMGQEVILRCVPISNHLYFYWYRQILGQKVEFLVSFYNNEISEKSEIFDDQFSVERPDGSNFTLKIRSTKLEDSAMYFCASSEAQGRQPQHFGDGTRLSIL.